A selection of T cell receptor beta chains follows, all from one sample in a study of cytomegalovirus exposure and HLA in healthy donors. The protocol was immunoSEQ multiplex PCR, while the TCRdb copy is restricted to in-frame clones and leaves out a portion. In the table there are under 130,000 clones, roughly 77% of which are singletons. Source material: PBMCs. These receptors were collected from a woman aged 18-35 years in good health and CMV-seropositive. CDR3s include the opening cysteine and the closing phenylalanine or tryptophan. The order of the fields is V gene, CDR3 length, clone size, D gene, J gene, CDR3 protein, CDR3 DNA. A D gene is named only where the DNA matches it firmly. Clone size is given for some rows only: seen once, a few or many times, or a class if the clone is expanded.

TRBV19	13	.	TRBD1	TRBJ2-5	CATLDRGGETQYF	TGTGCCACCCTCGACAGGGGAGGAGAGACCCAGTACTTC
TRBV14	16	.	.	TRBJ1-1	CASSPGTKGPNTEAFF	TGTGCCAGCAGCCCGGGGACTAAGGGGCCGAACACTGAAGCTTTCTTT
TRBV6-5	14	once	.	TRBJ1-5	CASSYRTGIQPQHF	TGTGCCAGCAGTTACCGTACAGGGATTCAGCCCCAGCATTTT
TRBV5-4	15	.	.	TRBJ2-1	CASSLSSMSYNEQFF	TGTGCCAGCAGCTTGTCGTCTATGTCCTACAATGAGCAGTTCTTC
TRBV9	16	few	TRBD1	TRBJ1-3	CASSVVGTGLWNTIYF	TGTGCCAGCAGCGTAGTCGGGACAGGTCTGTGGAACACCATATATTTT
TRBV2	13	.	TRBD2	TRBJ2-7	CAGLAGGMEEQYF	TGTGCCGGACTAGCGGGAGGGATGGAGGAGCAGTACTTC
TRBV7-6	15	.	.	TRBJ1-1	CASSLANGQADEAFF	TGTGCCAGCAGCTTAGCGAATGGGCAGGCTGATGAAGCTTTCTTT
TRBV7-9	18	.	.	TRBJ2-2	CASSLTKGHQGSTGELFF	TGTGCCAGCAGCTTGACGAAGGGCCATCAGGGAAGCACCGGGGAGCTGTTTTTT
TRBV6-5	13	.	.	TRBJ2-7	CASRAGVTYEQYF	TGTGCCAGCAGGGCAGGGGTTACCTACGAGCAGTACTTC
TRBV5-8	17	.	TRBD1	TRBJ2-2	CASSSGLDRGTTGELFF	TGTGCCAGCAGCTCCGGTTTGGACAGGGGTACCACCGGGGAGCTGTTTTTT
TRBV7-9	16	.	.	TRBJ1-4	CASSPRVGSPNEKLFF	TGTGCCAGCAGCCCGCGGGTGGGAAGCCCTAATGAAAAACTGTTTTTT
TRBV5-1	14	few	TRBD2	TRBJ2-7	CASSPTSGGYEQYF	TGCGCCAGCAGCCCAACTAGCGGGGGTTACGAGCAGTACTTC
TRBV4-3	17	.	TRBD2	TRBJ2-5	CASSLQTSGRRWETQYF	TGCGCCAGCAGCCTCCAGACTAGCGGGAGACGGTGGGAGACCCAGTACTTC
TRBV19	14	.	.	TRBJ2-5	CATSYQWGRETQYF	TGTGCCACCTCTTACCAGTGGGGCCGGGAGACCCAGTACTTC
TRBV4-3	17	once	.	TRBJ2-1	CASSHSQGKSSYNEQFF	TGCGCCAGCAGCCATTCACAGGGCAAGAGCTCCTACAATGAGCAGTTCTTC
TRBV11-2	14	.	TRBD1	TRBJ2-5	CASTPTGNQETQYF	TGTGCCAGCACCCCGACAGGGAACCAAGAGACCCAGTACTTC
TRBV7-2	17	.	TRBD2	TRBJ2-7	CASSPRGAGGLSYEQYF	TGTGCCAGCAGCCCCAGGGGGGCGGGAGGGCTATCCTACGAGCAGTACTTC
TRBV6-1	14	.	.	TRBJ1-1	CASSPAGPRTEAFF	TGTGCCAGCAGTCCGGCAGGGCCTAGAACGGAAGCTTTCTTT
TRBV2	14	.	TRBD1	TRBJ1-2	CAIDIGQGYYGYTF	TGTGCCATCGACATCGGACAGGGTTACTATGGCTACACCTTC
TRBV7-9	14	few	.	TRBJ1-1	CASSTLQGYTEAFF	TGTGCCAGCAGCACTCTACAGGGTTACACTGAAGCTTTCTTT
TRBV28	14	.	TRBD1	TRBJ2-7	CASRHGQGSYEQYF	TGTGCCAGCAGACATGGACAGGGCTCCTACGAGCAGTACTTC
TRBV7-6	12	.	.	TRBJ2-7	CASSTTGYEQYF	TGTGCCAGCAGCACGACAGGCTACGAGCAGTACTTC
TRBV10-3	14	.	.	TRBJ1-1	CAIRLMGPNTEAFF	TGTGCCATCAGGCTCATGGGCCCGAACACTGAAGCTTTCTTT
TRBV7-8	15	.	TRBD1	TRBJ1-1	CASSTWTGGPVEAFF	TGTGCCAGCAGCACCTGGACAGGGGGCCCAGTTGAAGCTTTCTTT
TRBV29-1	12	.	TRBD1	TRBJ2-1	CSVRDRPNEQFF	TGCAGCGTCCGGGACAGGCCCAATGAGCAGTTCTTC
TRBV7-2	18	few	.	TRBJ1-1	CASSNAGGGVGLNTEAFF	TGTGCCAGCAGCAACGCTGGCGGGGGGGTTGGGCTGAACACTGAAGCTTTCTTT
TRBV7-8	15	.	.	TRBJ1-1	CASSLDSNLNTEAFF	TGTGCCAGCAGCTTAGACAGTAACTTGAACACTGAAGCTTTCTTT
TRBV7-2	14	.	TRBD1	TRBJ1-1	CATKRTGAVSEAFF	TGTGCCACCAAGCGGACAGGGGCGGTCTCTGAAGCTTTCTTT
TRBV28	14	.	TRBD2	TRBJ2-3	CASRNGLAGDTQYF	TGTGCCAGCAGGAATGGACTAGCTGGAGATACGCAGTATTTT
TRBV28	13	.	.	TRBJ1-6	CASRSGARSPLHF	TGTGCCAGCAGGTCAGGGGCCCGATCACCCCTCCACTTT
TRBV6-5	15	.	TRBD2	TRBJ2-5	CASRRAAGGRETQYF	TGTGCCAGCAGGCGGGCAGCGGGAGGGCGCGAGACCCAGTACTTC
TRBV4-1	15	.	TRBD2	TRBJ2-5	CASSQGAGAGETQYF	TGCGCCAGCAGCCAAGGGGCGGGAGCCGGCGAGACCCAGTACTTC
TRBV2	12	.	.	TRBJ1-2	CASKGVAYGYTF	TGTGCCAGCAAGGGGGTGGCCTATGGCTACACCTTC
TRBV9	14	.	.	TRBJ2-1	CASSGQATYNEQFF	TGTGCCAGCAGCGGACAGGCTACGTACAATGAGCAGTTCTTC
TRBV28	17	once	.	TRBJ1-6	CASSLESGPQTNSPLHF	TGTGCCAGCAGTTTGGAGTCAGGGCCTCAGACAAATTCACCCCTCCACTTT